The present entry profiles one T cell receptor beta chain with its context. This clonotype was seen ten or more times. Its specific antigen is unknown. The record has no base qualities; no much larger clone is one base away. The sample's treatment or condition label, in plain terms: allogeneic hematopoietic cell transplantation with graft depleted of TCRalphabeta T cells and CD19 B cells. TCRalphabeta/CD19-depleted allogeneic hematopoietic cell grafts were given to the transplant recipients, all of whom were children. The cysteine opens and the phenylalanine closes a CDR3 of 16 amino acids. Of the read, only the CDR3 DNA is kept; its 48 bases are in frame from base 1. V drops 0 bases and J drops 4 bases, leaving 11 bases in between. From a lookup of the germline V gene, CDR1 and CDR2 are SGHRS and YFSETQ. This record belongs to a study of T-cell reconstitution after alpha-beta-depleted transplantation in children (dated by TCRdb to about 2016). The study in broad terms: Using TCR repertoire profiling, the study followed T-cell immune reconstitution in a quantitative way in children after TCRalphabeta/CD19-depleted allogeneic hematopoietic cell transplantation.

The receptor library was made with PCR. The instrument was an Illumina HiSeq 2500. TCR library preparation used molecular barcoding, with unique molecular identifiers applied to normalize quantification of the TCRbeta repertoire. Using fastp at Q25 and MiXCR, TCRdb reprocessed the public reads and kept productive beta chains. Merged by CDR3 protein, the rows form single entries marked with the most common genes and DNA. For this sample there are 250,000 or so distinct CDR3 sequences; 7.5% to 9.5% appear just once. Of the sample, 6.3% falls within the top ten clones. Broad study findings and their caveats: In some patients, high TCRbeta diversity at day 60 was attributed to recipient T cells and intrathymic progenitors that had survived conditioning. The apparently early recovery of alphabetaT-cell counts about two months after transplant reportedly depended on only several hundred rapidly expanded clones that came from non-depleted graft cells. Hyperexpanded clone frequencies declined over subsequent months; after one year, T-cell counts and TCRbeta diversity were mostly attributed to newly produced T cells.

The sequence derives from a male patient between 10 and 17 years old who had a stem cell transplant for acute lymphoblastic leukemia, so the T cells may come from the graft donor. Source: PBMCs, mostly from graft donor cells, taken 180 days after TCRalphabeta/CD19-depleted stem cell transplant. The V and J genes are TRBV5-1 and TRBJ2-6; a confident D gene designation cannot be given. The CDR3 here reads CASSLGLDPGANVLTF. The bases read TGCGCCAGCAGCTTGGGGCTAGATCCCGGGGCCAACGTCCTGACTTTC.